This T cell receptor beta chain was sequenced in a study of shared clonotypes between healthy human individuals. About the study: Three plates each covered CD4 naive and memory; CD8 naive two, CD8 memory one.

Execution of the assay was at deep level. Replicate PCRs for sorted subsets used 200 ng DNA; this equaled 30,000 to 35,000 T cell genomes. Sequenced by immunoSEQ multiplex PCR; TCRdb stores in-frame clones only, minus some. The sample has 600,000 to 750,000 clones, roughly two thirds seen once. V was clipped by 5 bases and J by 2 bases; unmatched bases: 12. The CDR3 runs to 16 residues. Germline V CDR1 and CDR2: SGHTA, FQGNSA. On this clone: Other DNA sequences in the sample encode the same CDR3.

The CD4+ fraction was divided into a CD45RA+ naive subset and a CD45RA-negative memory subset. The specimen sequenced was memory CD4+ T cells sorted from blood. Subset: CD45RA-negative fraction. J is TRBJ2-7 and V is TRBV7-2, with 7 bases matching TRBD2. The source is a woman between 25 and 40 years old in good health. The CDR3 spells CASSIGALAGPYEQYF. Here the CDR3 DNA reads TGTGCCAGCAGCATTGGGGCCTTAGCGGGTCCCTACGAGCAGTACTTC.